The rows below give T cell receptor beta chains drawn from one sample of a study of blood T cell repertoires in COVID-19. Generated by immunoSEQ multiplex PCR, the TCRdb table keeps only in-frame clones and is missing some. The repertoire holds 200,000 to 250,000 clones, about four fifths seen once, with about 3.2% in the top ten. The specimen sequenced was PBMCs or T cells enriched from blood (not recorded which). These receptors were obtained from a woman aged 60-70 years who had recovered from COVID-19. CDR3s include the opening cysteine and the closing phenylalanine or tryptophan. Fields, in order: clone size, V gene, J gene, D gene, CDR3 DNA, CDR3 protein. D genes are given only for firm matches. Some rows have no size entry. The others give once, few or many, or a class for an expanded clone.

>.|TRBV6-5|TRBJ1-1|.
TGTGCCAGCAGGAGGGCCGGGAGGGGAACTGAAGCTTTCTTT
CASRRAGRGTEAFF
>few|TRBV5-1|TRBJ1-1|.
TGCGCCAGCAGTTTCCCGGGCACTGAAGCTTTCTTT
CASSFPGTEAFF
>.|TRBV10-3|TRBJ1-6|.
TGTGCCATCAGTGTGGCGGCAGGGGACTATAATTCACCCCTCCACTTT
CAISVAAGDYNSPLHF
>.|TRBV23-1|TRBJ2-3|TRBD1
TGCGCCAGCAGTCAAAAATCCCCGGGACAGGGCACAGATACGCAGTATTTT
CASSQKSPGQGTDTQYF
>.|TRBV6-5|TRBJ2-1|TRBD2
TGTGCCAGCAGTTATCCTGGACTAGTTTCGAATGAGCAGTTCTTC
CASSYPGLVSNEQFF
>.|TRBV9|TRBJ1-3|TRBD1
TGTGCCAGCAGCGCCCGGGACAGGGAATCTGGAAACACCATATATTTT
CASSARDRESGNTIYF
>.|TRBV19|TRBJ2-5|TRBD1
TGTGCCAGTAGAAGGGGGCGAGAGACCCAGTACTTC
CASRRGRETQYF
>.|TRBV2|TRBJ2-1|TRBD1
TGTGCCAGCAGTGATGACAGGGTTTCCTACAATGAGCAGTTCTTC
CASSDDRVSYNEQFF
>.|TRBV3-1/TRBV3-2|TRBJ2-7|.
TGTGCCAGCAGCCCCTACTCCGGGACACCTAAAGGTGGGCAGTACTTC
CASSPYSGTPKGGQYF
>.|TRBV5-1|TRBJ2-1|.
TGCGCCAGCAGCCCCTCGGGGTCGAGCTCCTACAATGAGCAGTTCTTC
CASSPSGSSSYNEQFF
>.|TRBV29-1|TRBJ2-7|.
TGCAGCGTTGAAGGGCGGAGGGACTCCGTGCAGTACTTC
CSVEGRRDSVQYF
>.|TRBV5-4|TRBJ1-4|TRBD1
TGTGCCAGCAGCGCCGGGACAGGAGATCCAGGTCATAAAGAAAAACTGTTTTTT
CASSAGTGDPGHKEKLFF
>.|TRBV11-1|TRBJ2-7|TRBD2
TGTGCCAGCAGCTCGCCCGGGACTAGCGGGCTCTACGAGCAGTACTTC
CASSSPGTSGLYEQYF
>.|TRBV7-2|TRBJ2-1|.
TGTGCCAGCAGCTTCGCGACATCAAACAATGAGCAGTTCTTC
CASSFATSNNEQFF
>.|TRBV29-1|TRBJ1-6|.
TGCAGCGTTAAACTCCCAGGGTATAATTCACCCCTCCACTTT
CSVKLPGYNSPLHF
>.|TRBV10-3|TRBJ2-2|TRBD2
TGTGCCATCAAACTAGCGGGAGTAGACACCGGGGAGCTGTTTTTT
CAIKLAGVDTGELFF
>.|TRBV15|TRBJ2-2|TRBD1
TGTGCCACCAGCAGATACCAACAGGGGGGCGGGGAGCTGTTTTTT
CATSRYQQGGGELFF
>.|TRBV15|TRBJ1-4|TRBD1
TGTGCCACCAGACCCGGGACAGCGAATGAAAAACTGTTTTTT
CATRPGTANEKLFF
>once|TRBV9|TRBJ1-4|.
TGTGCCAGCAGCGAGGGAAGGACAGCTCATGAAAAACTGTTTTTT
CASSEGRTAHEKLFF
>few|TRBV28|TRBJ1-2|.
TGTGCCAGCAGTTTATTAGAAGGAGGGGCCATTTATGGCTACACCTTC
CASSLLEGGAIYGYTF
>.|TRBV19|TRBJ2-7|TRBD2
TGTGCCAGTAGTATCCTACGGACTAGCGGGAGCTTCGAGCAGTACTTC
CASSILRTSGSFEQYF
>.|TRBV12-3/TRBV12-4|TRBJ1-5|.
TGTGCCAGCGGGAGAGGTGGAAATCAGCCCCAGCATTTT
CASGRGGNQPQHF
>few|TRBV7-2|TRBJ2-3|TRBD2
TGTGCCAGCAGCTCGACTAGCGGGAGAGCGGGGACAGATACGCAGTATTTT
CASSSTSGRAGTDTQYF
>.|TRBV9|TRBJ1-2|TRBD1
TGTGCCAGCAGCGTAGAACAGGGGACGAACTATGGCTACACCTTC
CASSVEQGTNYGYTF
>once|TRBV5-1|TRBJ1-2|.
TGCGCCAGCAGCTTGGATATTCCTCGACAGGCCTATGGCTACACCTTC
CASSLDIPRQAYGYTF
>few|TRBV29-1|TRBJ1-3|.
TGCAGCGTTGAAGAGAGGGGGTCTCGTAGAAACACCATATATTTT
CSVEERGSRRNTIYF
>.|TRBV2|TRBJ2-6|.
TGTGCCAGCAATTGGCAGACATCTGGGGCCAACGTCCTGACTTTC
CASNWQTSGANVLTF
>.|TRBV14|TRBJ1-2|.
TGTGCCAGCAGCCAAGAGTTCAGAACGGAGTACACCTTC
CASSQEFRTEYTF
>.|TRBV6-5|TRBJ1-5|.
TGTGCCAGCTCGAGGGCTGGCAATCAGCCCCAGCATTTT
CASSRAGNQPQHF
>few|TRBV12-3/TRBV12-4|TRBJ2-7|.
TGTGCCAGCAGTTTAAACAGGGAATACGAGCAGTACTTC
CASSLNREYEQYF
>.|TRBV5-6|TRBJ2-7|.
TGTGCCAGCAGCTTACCAAGACAGCCTTCCTACGAGCAGTACTTC
CASSLPRQPSYEQYF
>.|TRBV6-5|TRBJ2-7|TRBD1
TGTGCCAGCAGTTACAAGGGGGCCGACTACGAGCAGTACTTC
CASSYKGADYEQYF
>.|TRBV20-1|TRBJ2-7|.
TGCAGTGCTCAGGACACCTACGAGCAGTACTTC
CSAQDTYEQYF
>.|TRBV4-2|TRBJ1-3|.
TGTGCCAGCAGCCAAGCGGGGGAACTCTCTGGAAACACCATATATTTT
CASSQAGELSGNTIYF
>.|TRBV19|TRBJ2-6|.
TGTGCCAGTAGTATCGGAGACTTCAGCTCTGGGGCCAACGTCCTGACTTTC
CASSIGDFSSGANVLTF
>.|TRBV21-1|TRBJ1-5|.
TGTGCCAGCAGCACCGGACAGGAAAAAAGCGATAGCAATCAGCCCCAGCATTTT
CASSTGQEKSDSNQPQHF
>.|TRBV27|TRBJ2-1|.
TGTGCCAGCAGTTTATTTACAGGGAACAATGAGCAGTTCTTC
CASSLFTGNNEQFF
>.|TRBV5-8|TRBJ1-5|TRBD1
TGTGCCAGCAGCTACCGGGACAGGGGGCTGCAGCCCCAGCATTTT
CASSYRDRGLQPQHF
>.|TRBV27|TRBJ2-5|TRBD2
TGTGCCAGCAGGGAGCGGGGGGTGCAAGAGACCCAGTACTTC
CASRERGVQETQYF
>.|TRBV11-3|TRBJ2-3|.
TGTGCCAGCAGCTTGGGCAGACGCACAGATACGCAGTATTTT
CASSLGRRTDTQYF
>.|TRBV19|TRBJ1-5|TRBD1
TGTGCCAGTAGTAGCGGACAGGTGTTTCGGTTTGGCAATCAGCCCCAGCATTTT
CASSSGQVFRFGNQPQHF
>.|TRBV5-8|TRBJ1-5|.
TGTGCCAGCAGCTTGCGGGGAGGCGGGAATCAGCCCCAGCATTTT
CASSLRGGGNQPQHF
>.|TRBV25-1|TRBJ2-1|.
TGTGCCAGCAGTGCCCTTCGCGACCTAGCAGTGACGGATGAGCAGTTCTTC
CASSALRDLAVTDEQFF
>.|TRBV5-1|TRBJ2-1|TRBD1
TGCGCCAGCAGCTTGGGGACAGGGGGCGCCTACAATGAGCAGTTCTTC
CASSLGTGGAYNEQFF
>.|TRBV2|TRBJ2-7|.
TGTGCCAGCACCCAGGATACCGGACGACAGAAATACAAGCAGTACTTC
CASTQDTGRQKYKQYF
>.|TRBV14|TRBJ2-5|TRBD1
TGTGCCAGCAGCCAACTCAGAAGTTTACAGGGGTCGGTCCAACGCCTCACCCAAGAGACCCAGTACTTC
CASSQLRSLQGSVQRLTQETQYF
>once|TRBV7-9|TRBJ2-3|TRBD2
TGTGCCAGCAGAAGACTAGCGGGGTCAGATACGCAGTATTTT
CASRRLAGSDTQYF
>.|TRBV27|TRBJ1-2|.
TGTGCCAGCAGTCTGCGCCCCTTCTATGGCTACACCTTC
CASSLRPFYGYTF
>.|TRBV19|TRBJ1-1|.
TGTGCCAGTAGTTGGCCCGGAGAAAGAGCTTTCTTT
CASSWPGERAFF
>.|TRBV5-5|TRBJ1-2|.
TGTGCCAGCAGCTTGGCCAATTCTAATGGCTACACCTTC
CASSLANSNGYTF
>.|TRBV9|TRBJ1-6|TRBD1
TGTGCCAGCAGCGCCCAGGGGGTGCCATTTCGTTCACCCCTCCACTTT
CASSAQGVPFRSPLHF
>.|TRBV19|TRBJ2-7|TRBD1
TGTGCCAGTAGTATAAGATGGGGACAGGGAATATACGAGCAGTACTTC
CASSIRWGQGIYEQYF
>.|TRBV7-9|TRBJ2-1|TRBD2
TGTGCCAGCAGCTTGTCCGGGACTAGCGGGAGGTTCTACAATGAGCAGTTCTTC
CASSLSGTSGRFYNEQFF
>.|TRBV7-9|TRBJ1-1|.
TGTGCCAGCAGCTTAGAGGGGCGTATGAACACTGAAGCTTTCTTT
CASSLEGRMNTEAFF
>.|TRBV9|TRBJ2-5|TRBD2
TGTGCCAGCAGCGTAGGGACTAGCGGGGGGGCGGGCCAAGAGACCCAGTACTTC
CASSVGTSGGAGQETQYF